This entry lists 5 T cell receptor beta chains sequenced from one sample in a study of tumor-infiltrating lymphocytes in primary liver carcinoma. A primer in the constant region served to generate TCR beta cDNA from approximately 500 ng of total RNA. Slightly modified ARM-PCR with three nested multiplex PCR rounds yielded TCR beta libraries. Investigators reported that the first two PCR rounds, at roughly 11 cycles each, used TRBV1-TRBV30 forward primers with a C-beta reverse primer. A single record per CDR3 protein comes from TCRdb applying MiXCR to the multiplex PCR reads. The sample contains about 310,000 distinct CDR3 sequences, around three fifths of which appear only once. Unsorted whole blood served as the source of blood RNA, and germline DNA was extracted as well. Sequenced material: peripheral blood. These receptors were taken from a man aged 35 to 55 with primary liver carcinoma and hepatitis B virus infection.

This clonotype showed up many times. The CDR3 sequence is CASSQLGGSIYEQYF. The DNA for the CDR3 is TGTGCCAGCAGCCAACTTGGCGGGAGCATCTACGAGCAGTACTTC. The chain recombines TRBV5-4 with TRBJ2-7; 7 nucleotides align to TRBD2. CDR3 length: 15 residues. From germline, CDR1 is SGHNT and CDR2 YYREEE (reference sequence). J was trimmed by 3 bases and V by 4 bases; bases with no gene match: 10.

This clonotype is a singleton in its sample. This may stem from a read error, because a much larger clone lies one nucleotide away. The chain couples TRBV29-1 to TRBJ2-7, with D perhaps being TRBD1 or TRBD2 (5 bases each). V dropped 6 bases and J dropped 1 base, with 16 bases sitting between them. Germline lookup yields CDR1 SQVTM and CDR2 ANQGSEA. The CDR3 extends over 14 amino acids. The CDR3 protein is CSVGRDRRSYEQYF. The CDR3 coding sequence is TGCAGCGTCGGCCGGGACCGTAGATCCTACGAGCAGTACTTC.

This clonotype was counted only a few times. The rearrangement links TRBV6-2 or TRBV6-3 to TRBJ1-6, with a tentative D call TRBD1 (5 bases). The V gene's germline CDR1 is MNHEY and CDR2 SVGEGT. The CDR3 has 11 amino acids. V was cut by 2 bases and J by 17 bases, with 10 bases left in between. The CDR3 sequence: CASSYPGDVHF. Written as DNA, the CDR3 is TGTGCCAGCAGTTACCCCGGGGACGTCCACTTT.

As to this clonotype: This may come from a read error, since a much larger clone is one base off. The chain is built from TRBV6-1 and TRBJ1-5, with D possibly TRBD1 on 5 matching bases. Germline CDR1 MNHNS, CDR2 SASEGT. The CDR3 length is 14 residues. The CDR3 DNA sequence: TGTGCCTGCAGTGACGACAGACCGAATCAGCCCCAGCATTTT. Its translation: CACSDDRPNQPQHF.

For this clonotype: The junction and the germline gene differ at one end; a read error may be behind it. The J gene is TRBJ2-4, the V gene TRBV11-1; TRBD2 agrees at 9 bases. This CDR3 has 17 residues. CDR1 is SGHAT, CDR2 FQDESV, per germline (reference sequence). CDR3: CASSFPGASGTKDIQYF. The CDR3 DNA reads TGTGCCAGCAGCTTTCCCGGGGCTAGCGGGACCAAAGACATCCAGTACTTC.